This entry lists 28 T cell receptor beta chains sequenced from one sample in a study of early T cells in non-severe SARS-CoV-2 infection. MiXCR, run by TCRdb on the 5' RACE reads, gives a single entry per CDR3 protein. The sample holds tens of thousands of distinct CDR3 sequences, 9.5% to 13% seen once. Input material: whole blood. The receptors stem from an adult who was a healthcare worker with PCR-confirmed SARS-CoV-2 infection or an uninfected control (not recorded which).

Note on this clonotype: Since a much larger clone is just one base distant, this may be a read error. This chain links TRBV10-1 with TRBJ2-7; perhaps TRBD2 as D (5 bases). The germline V gene has CDR1 WNHNN and CDR2 SYGVQD (reference sequence). The CDR3 totals 14 residues. The CDR3 nucleotides are TGCGCCAGCAGTGAGTCATGGACTCCCTACGAGCAGCACTTC. Residues: CASSESWTPYEQHF.

This clonotype was seen many times. The V call is TRBV11-2, the J call TRBJ2-7, with unresolved D. The CDR3 extends over 12 amino acids. Trimming took 5 bases from V and 3 from J, leaving 8 bases between them. The germline V gene encodes CDR1 SGHAT and CDR2 FQNNGV. The CDR3 loop reads CASSQNSYEQYF. The CDR3 DNA reads as TGTGCCAGCAGCCAGAACAGCTACGAGCAGTACTTC.

This clonotype was observed many times. This chain uses TRBV7-9 with TRBJ2-5; D perhaps matches TRBD1 (6 bases). CDR1 SEHNR and CDR2 FQNEAQ come from the germline V gene (reference sequence). V dropped 2 bases and J dropped 0 bases, with 10 bases sitting between them. The CDR3 is made up of 15 amino acids. The CDR3 here is CASSLIGDNQETQYF. CDR3 DNA: TGTGCCAGCAGCTTAATCGGGGACAACCAAGAGACCCAGTACTTC.

In this sample, this clonotype turned up many times. The chain uses TRBV29-1 and TRBJ2-1; the D gene is possibly TRBD2 (5 bases). Per the germline V gene, CDR1 is SQVTM and CDR2 is ANQGSEA. This CDR3 is built from 19 residues. The V and J ends lost 5 bases and 0 bases respectively, with 26 bases between them. This chain's CDR3 is CSVTPNDPSGVSSYNEQFF. The CDR3 coding sequence is TGCAGCGTTACCCCCAACGATCCCTCCGGGGTTAGCTCCTACAATGAGCAGTTCTTC.

The chain joins TRBV29-1 to TRBJ2-7; D is unclear. The CDR3 covers 11 residues. CDR1 SQVTM and CDR2 ANQGSEA come from the germline V gene. CDR3: CSADYGYEQYF. DNA of the CDR3: TGCAGTGCCGATTATGGGTACGAGCAGTACTTC.

This clonotype showed up many times. J is TRBJ2-1 and V is TRBV2, with TRBD2 matching 9 bases. CDR1 and CDR2 (germline): SNHLY, FYNNEI. The CDR3 covers 14 residues. The V and J ends lost 3 bases and 16 bases, in that order; junction bases with no gene match: 13. Here the CDR3 reads CASSEGLAGPLGFF. The DNA of the CDR3 is TGTGCCAGCAGTGAGGGGCTAGCGGGGCCTTTGGGATTCTTC.

The table lists this clonotype with a few counts. The chain has TRBV9 and TRBJ2-5; 9 bases map to TRBD2. V was clipped by 4 bases and J by 3 bases; unmatched bases: 13. Germline loops: CDR1 SGDLS, CDR2 YYNGEE. This CDR3 is 17 amino acids long. The CDR3 protein is CASSSAVGLAGKETQYF. The CDR3, as DNA: TGTGCCAGCAGCTCCGCCGTGGGACTAGCCGGGAAAGAGACCCAGTACTTC.

This clonotype occurred many times. The rearrangement uses TRBV4-2 and TRBJ2-2, with 8 positions matching TRBD2. Trimming at V came to 6 bases and at J to 4 bases, leaving 7 bases not matched to a gene. The CDR3 runs 15 residues. The germline gives CDR1 LGHNA, CDR2 YNFKEQ. Here the CDR3 reads CASRGAGDFTGELFF. DNA of the CDR3: TGTGCCAGCAGGGGAGCGGGGGACTTCACCGGGGAGCTGTTTTTT.

This chain links TRBV29-1 with TRBJ2-2; D unresolved. Trimming removed 2 bases at V and 0 bases at J, with 13 bases between. The CDR3 consists of 16 residues. Germline V lookup: CDR1 SQVTM, CDR2 ANQGSEA. The DNA of the CDR3 is TGCAGCGTTGAACTGGACGGCAACTCGAACACCGGGGAGCTGTTTTTT. Translated, it gives CSVELDGNSNTGELFF.

This clonotype showed up many times. The genes are TRBV19 and TRBJ2-7; weak D call: TRBD1 (5 bases). Deletions cut 3 bases from V and 6 bases from J, with 12 bases between. The germline CDR1 and CDR2 sequences are LNHDA and SQIVND (reference sequence). CDR3 size: 13 residues. CDR3 loop: CASSILAGAEQYF. The CDR3 bases are TGTGCCAGTAGTATTTTAGCTGGGGCCGAGCAGTACTTC.

DNA of the CDR3: TGTGCCAGCAGAGCTCGGAAGGGCGAGACCCAGTACTTC. As protein: CASRARKGETQYF. This rearrangement joins TRBV6-1 to TRBJ2-5; D gene ambiguous. The CDR3 has 13 amino acids. The ends were cut back, 6 bases at V and 5 bases at J, with 13 bases in the middle. CDR1 is MNHNS and CDR2 is SASEGT in the germline V gene.

This clonotype was observed many times. The V and J genes are TRBV4-1 and TRBJ2-3; D is uncertain. Trimming cost V 0 bases and J 5 bases, with 3 bases left between them. This CDR3 region has 12 residues. Germline CDR1 reads MGHRA; CDR2 reads YSYEKL. CDR3 DNA: TGCGCCAGCAGCCAAGATTTAGATACGCAGTATTTT. Translated, it gives CASSQDLDTQYF.

V and J are TRBV7-9 and TRBJ2-2; D is unresolved. V lost 0 bases to trimming and J lost 0 bases, with 5 bases between them. In germline, CDR1 is SEHNR, CDR2 FQNEAQ (reference sequence). This CDR3 comprises 15 residues. CDR3 residues: CASSLASTNTGELFF. The CDR3 DNA sequence: TGTGCCAGCAGCTTAGCCAGCACGAACACCGGGGAGCTGTTTTTT.

This clonotype came up many times. The chain links TRBV4-2 to TRBJ2-2, with TRBD2 matching 10 bases. From germline, CDR1 is LGHNA and CDR2 YNFKEQ. The CDR3 has 14 amino acids. V shed 8 bases and J 4 bases; nucleotides not matched to a gene: 4. CDR3 sequence (DNA): TGTGCCAGCCGGGGACTAGCGACCACCGGGGAGCTGTTTTTT. The encoded protein is CASRGLATTGELFF.

This clonotype was found many times. The J gene is TRBJ2-7, the V gene TRBV6-6, with 9 bases identical to TRBD1. The V segment lost 2 bases and the J segment 4 bases; nucleotides outside the gene matches: 3. The CDR3 contains 14 residues. Germline V gene sequence: CDR1 MNHNY, CDR2 SVGAGI (reference sequence). CDR3 bases: TGTGCCAGCAGTTACCGGGACAGGGAATACGAGCAGTACTTC. This encodes CASSYRDREYEQYF.

This clonotype was seen more than once but under ten times. The J gene is TRBJ2-1, the V gene TRBV13; a weak D match, TRBD1 (6 bases). Trimming removed 4 bases from V and 6 bases from J, with 13 bases in between. This CDR3 is built from 14 residues. In germline, CDR1 is PRHDT, CDR2 FYEKMQ (reference sequence). DNA of the CDR3: TGTGCCAGCAGCTCGAGGACAGCACTCAATGAGCAGTTCTTC. Its translation is CASSSRTALNEQFF.

Many counts were recorded for this clonotype. The V and J genes are TRBV5-1 and TRBJ1-1, with D tentatively TRBD1 (5 bases). The CDR3 loop spans 13 amino acids. Per germline, CDR1 SGHRS and CDR2 YFSETQ. With 4 bases removed from V and 4 bases from J, the gap between germline ends came to 11 bases. This CDR3 is CASSGGSATEAFF. Written as DNA, the CDR3 is TGCGCCAGCAGCGGGGGAAGCGCCACTGAAGCTTTCTTT.

This clonotype was observed at least ten times. The gene calls are TRBV14 and TRBJ2-5; 8 bases are shared with TRBD1. Per the germline V gene, CDR1 is SGHDN and CDR2 is FVKESK. The ends lost 4 bases at V and 0 bases at J; junction bases unmatched: 10. The CDR3 has 17 residues. Here the CDR3 reads CASSPPWGQEYQETQYF. DNA of the CDR3: TGTGCCAGCAGCCCCCCCTGGGGACAGGAGTACCAAGAGACCCAGTACTTC.

This chain joins TRBV3-1 and TRBJ1-5, with a weak D call TRBD1 (6 bases). The germline V gene encodes CDR1 LGHDT and CDR2 YNNKEL (reference sequence). This CDR3 spans 15 amino acids. V was clipped by 1 base and J by 7 bases, with 14 bases between them. DNA for the CDR3: TGTGCCAGCAGCCAAGGGGCAGGGGTCGGACAGCCCCAGCATTTT. This gives the protein CASSQGAGVGQPQHF. The full variable domain, with the rest looked up from reference TRBV3-1 and TRBJ1-5, is DTAVSQTPKYLVTQMGNDKSIKCEQNLGHDTMYWYKQDSKKFLKIMFSYNNKELIINETVPNRFSPKSPDKAHLNLHINSLELGDSAVYFCASSQGAGVGQPQHFGDGTRLSIL.

This clonotype was recorded at least ten times. CDR3 protein: CASRSRSNTDTQYF. CDR3 DNA sequence: TGTGCCAGCAGGTCGCGGTCTAACACAGATACGCAGTATTTT. The chain couples TRBV6-2 or TRBV6-3 to TRBJ2-3; unclear D gene. The V gene lost 6 bases and the J gene lost 2 bases, with 12 bases spanning the gap. Germline CDR1 MNHEY, CDR2 SVGEGT. This CDR3 is built from 14 residues.

The V call is TRBV12-3 or TRBV12-4, the J call TRBJ1-1, with 7 bases identical to TRBD1. CDR3 length: 16 amino acids. Trimming at V came to 6 bases and at J to 0 bases, leaving 10 bases not matched to a gene. CDR3 in amino acids: CASSSPTGTVNTEAFF. The DNA for the CDR3 is TGTGCCAGCAGCTCACCTACCGGGACAGTGAACACTGAAGCTTTCTTT.

In its sample, this clonotype was seen a few times. The CDR3 nucleotides read TGTGCCAGCAGCTTCACAGGGGGCGCGGCCGGGGAGCTGTTTTTT. Amino acids: CASSFTGGAAGELFF. The rearrangement links TRBV5-5 to TRBJ2-2; 9 nucleotides match TRBD1. V trimming: 2 bases; J trimming: 6 bases; junction bases outside the gene matches: 5. The CDR3 spans 15 residues. CDR1 and CDR2 from the germline V gene are SGHKS and YYEKEE (reference sequence).

This clonotype appeared many times. V and J are TRBV7-8 and TRBJ2-7; the D is unclear. The CDR3 has 14 residues. Germline V gene lookup returns CDR1 SGHVS and CDR2 FQNEAQ. V lost 1 base, J lost 3 bases, and 10 bases lay in between. The CDR3 loop is CASSLGRTFYEQYF. For the CDR3, the DNA is TGTGCCAGCAGCTTAGGGCGCACGTTCTACGAGCAGTACTTC.

The chain is built from TRBV24-1 and TRBJ2-1, with TRBD2 matching 14 bases. The V gene end was trimmed by 4 bases and the J gene end by 8 bases; junction bases not matched to a gene: 9. The CDR3 spans 17 residues. Germline V gene data show CDR1 as KGHDR and CDR2 as SFDVKD. Here the CDR3 DNA reads TGTGCCACCAGTGACCCGTCAGGACTAGCGGGAGGACATGAGCAGTTCTTC. Translation gives CATSDPSGLAGGHEQFF.

There are many counts of this clonotype. V usage is TRBV5-1 and J usage is TRBJ2-3; D not certain. The V end was cut by 0 bases, the J end by 5 bases, with 10 bases between. CDR3 length: 14 amino acids. CDR1 and CDR2 (germline): SGHRS, YFSETQ. CDR3 protein: CASSLEMARDTQYF. The CDR3 bases are TGCGCCAGCAGCTTGGAGATGGCGAGAGATACGCAGTATTTT.

This clonotype was recorded at least ten times. CDR3 sequence: CASSPAEPTDTQYF. CDR3 in DNA: TGTGCCAGCAGCCCGGCCGAACCCACAGATACGCAGTATTTT. The chain is built from TRBV7-8 and TRBJ2-3; D gene uncertain. The CDR3 is 14 amino acids. V was trimmed by 5 bases and J by 2 bases, leaving 11 bases between them. Per germline, CDR1 SGHVS and CDR2 FQNEAQ. Supplemented by reference TRBV7-8 and TRBJ2-3, the full variable domain reads GAGVSQSPRYKVAKRGQDVALRCDPISGHVSLFWYQQALGQGPEFLTYFQNEAQLDKSGLPSDRFFAERPEGSVSTLKIQRTQQEDSAVYLCASSPAEPTDTQYFGPGTRLTVL.

This clonotype was counted at least ten times. CDR3 in amino acids: CASSPRALSSYEQYF. The DNA of the CDR3 is TGTGCCAGCAGTCCCCGGGCCCTTAGCTCCTACGAGCAGTACTTC. The V gene is TRBV2, the J gene TRBJ2-7; D gene ambiguous. Trimming cost V 5 bases and J 0 bases, with 14 bases left between them. Germline V CDR1 and CDR2: SNHLY, FYNNEI. The CDR3 contains 15 residues.

This clonotype is classed as medium-sized. V is TRBV7-8 and J is TRBJ2-5, with a tentative D call TRBD2 (5 bases). Per germline, CDR1 SGHVS and CDR2 FQNEAQ. The length of the CDR3 is 16 residues. The V end was cut by 5 bases, the J end by 3 bases, with 19 bases between. The chain's CDR3 is CASSPAEGRSEETQYF. CDR3 in DNA: TGTGCCAGCAGCCCCGCCGAGGGTCGGTCAGAAGAGACCCAGTACTTC.